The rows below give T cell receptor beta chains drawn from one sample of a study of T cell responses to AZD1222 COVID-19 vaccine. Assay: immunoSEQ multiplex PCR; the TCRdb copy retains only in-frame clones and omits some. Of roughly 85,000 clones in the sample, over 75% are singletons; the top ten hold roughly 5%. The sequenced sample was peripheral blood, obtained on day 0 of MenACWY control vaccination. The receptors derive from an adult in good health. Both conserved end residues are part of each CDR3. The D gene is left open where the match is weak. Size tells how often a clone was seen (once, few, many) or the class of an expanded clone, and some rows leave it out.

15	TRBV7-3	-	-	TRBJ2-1	TGTGCCAGCAGTTCCGCGGGGGCAGTCTACAATGAGCAGTTCTTC	CASSSAGAVYNEQFF
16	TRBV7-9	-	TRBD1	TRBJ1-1	TGTGCCAGCAGCCCGGTGGGGACAGGCATGAACACTGAAGCTTTCTTT	CASSPVGTGMNTEAFF
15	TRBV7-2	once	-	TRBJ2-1	TGTGCCAGCAGCTTATCCAGGGCCCTCTACAATGAGCAGTTCTTC	CASSLSRALYNEQFF
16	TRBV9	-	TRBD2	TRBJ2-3	TGTGCCAGCAGCCCCCTAGCGGGGGCAGGCACAGATACGCAGTATTTT	CASSPLAGAGTDTQYF
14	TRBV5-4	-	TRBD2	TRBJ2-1	TGTGCCAGCAGCGTGGGACTACCAAACAATGAGCAGTTCTTC	CASSVGLPNNEQFF
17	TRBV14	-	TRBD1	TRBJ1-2	TGTGCCAGCAGCCAAGTCCGGGGCAGGGGGCAGGTTTATGGCTACACCTTC	CASSQVRGRGQVYGYTF
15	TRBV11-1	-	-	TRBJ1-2	TGTGCCAGCAGCACCTCACAGGGCCCGTACTATGGCTACACCTTC	CASSTSQGPYYGYTF
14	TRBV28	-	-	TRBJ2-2	TGTGCCAGCAGACTCCCTGGGGACACCGGGGAGCTGTTTTTT	CASRLPGDTGELFF
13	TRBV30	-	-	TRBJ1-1	TGTGCCTGGAGTGTTGGGGGGGGGACTGAAGCTTTCTTT	CAWSVGGGTEAFF
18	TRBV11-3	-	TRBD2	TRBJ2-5	TGTGCCAGCAGCTTAGGACCGGGACTAGCGGGGGGCCAAGAGACCCAGTACTTC	CASSLGPGLAGGQETQYF
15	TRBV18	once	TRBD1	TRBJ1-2	TGTGCCAGCTCACCACGACAGGGCGCTAACTATGGCTACACCTTC	CASSPRQGANYGYTF
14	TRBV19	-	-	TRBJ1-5	TGTGCCAGTAGTATAAGAGAGGGCAATCAGCCCCAGCATTTT	CASSIREGNQPQHF
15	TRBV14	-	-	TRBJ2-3	TGTGCCAGCAGCCAAGCTCTCTCTTTTGGAGATACGCAGTATTTT	CASSQALSFGDTQYF
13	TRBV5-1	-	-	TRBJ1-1	TGCGCCAGCAGCCATGGATCTAACACTGAAGCTTTCTTT	CASSHGSNTEAFF
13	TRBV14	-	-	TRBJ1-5	TGTGCCAGCAGCCAAGGACCGAATCAGCCCCAGCATTTT	CASSQGPNQPQHF
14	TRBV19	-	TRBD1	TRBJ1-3	TGTGCCAGTAGCCCGGGACAGGGGGCAAACACCATATATTTT	CASSPGQGANTIYF
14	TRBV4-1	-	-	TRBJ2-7	TGCGCCAGCAGCCAAGATTGGACCCGGTACGAGCAGTACTTC	CASSQDWTRYEQYF
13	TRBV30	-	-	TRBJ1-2	TGTGCCGCCGGCCGGGGGATCGCGAGTGGCTACACCTTC	CAAGRGIASGYTF
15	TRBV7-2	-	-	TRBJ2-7	TGTGCCAGCAGCTTACGGAGCGCGCCGATCTACGAGCAGTACTTC	CASSLRSAPIYEQYF
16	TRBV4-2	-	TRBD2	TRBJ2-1	TGTGCCAGCAGCCAAGAAGGGCGGGGGGGCTTGAATGAGCAGTTCTTC	CASSQEGRGGLNEQFF
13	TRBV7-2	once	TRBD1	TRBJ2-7	TGTGCCAGCAGACCAGGGACAGCCTACGAGCAGTACTTC	CASRPGTAYEQYF
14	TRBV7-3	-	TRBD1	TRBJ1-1	TGTGCCAGCAGCTCGGGACAGGGGAACACTGAAGCTTTCTTT	CASSSGQGNTEAFF
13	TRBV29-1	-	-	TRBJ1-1	TGCAGCGTTGAACCGGGGCCCGGCACTGAAGCTTTCTTT	CSVEPGPGTEAFF
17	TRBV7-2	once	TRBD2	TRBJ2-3	TGTGCCAGCAGCTTCGGACTAGCGGGGACTCAAGGAGATACGCAGTATTTT	CASSFGLAGTQGDTQYF
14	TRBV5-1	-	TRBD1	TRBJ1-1	TGCGCCAGCAGTCGTCCAGGGGGCAACACTGAAGCTTTCTTT	CASSRPGGNTEAFF
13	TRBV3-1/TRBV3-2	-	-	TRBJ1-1	TGTGCCAGCAGTCGACAGTCGTACACTGAAGCTTTCTTT	CASSRQSYTEAFF